The source of this T cell receptor beta chain is a study of blood T cell repertoires in COVID-19. Study-wide background: Whether acute or convalescent, the COVID-19 samples came from the United States, Italy and Spain.

Authors' analysis steps: The assay estimated nucleated cells by amplifying reference gene primers. TCRdb's copy holds only in-frame clones and misses some; the assay was immunoSEQ multiplex PCR. V, J and clone size derive from that table, while D and trimming were established from the DNA sequence. The profile covers about 100,000 clones, with 70% to 85% appearing a single time and roughly 2% taken by the ten largest. V lost 8 bases to trimming and J lost 7 bases, with 14 bases between them. Germline V lookup: CDR1 KGHDR, CDR2 SFDVKD. The CDR3 loop spans 13 amino acids. The clonotype comes from a middle-aged woman with acute or convalescent COVID-19. The rearrangement uses TRBV24-1 and TRBJ2-1, with D perhaps TRBD2 (6 bases). The sample comprised peripheral blood. CDR3 sequence (DNA): TGTGCCACCAAGGAGGGCGATCGAAATGAGCAGTTCTTC. Encoded protein: CATKEGDRNEQFF.